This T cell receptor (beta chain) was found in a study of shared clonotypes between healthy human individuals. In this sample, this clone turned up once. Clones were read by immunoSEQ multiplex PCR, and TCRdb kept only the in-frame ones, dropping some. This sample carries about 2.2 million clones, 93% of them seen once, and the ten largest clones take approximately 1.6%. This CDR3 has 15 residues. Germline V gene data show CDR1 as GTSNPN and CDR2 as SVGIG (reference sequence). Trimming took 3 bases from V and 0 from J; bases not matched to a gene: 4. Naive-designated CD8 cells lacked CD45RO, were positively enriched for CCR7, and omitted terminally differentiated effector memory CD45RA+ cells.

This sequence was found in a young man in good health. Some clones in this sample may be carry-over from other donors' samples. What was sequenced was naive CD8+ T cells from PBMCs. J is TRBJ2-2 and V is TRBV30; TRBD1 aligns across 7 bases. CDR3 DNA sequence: TGTGCCTGGAGACAGGGGTTCGCGAACACCGGGGAGCTGTTTTTT. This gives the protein CAWRQGFANTGELFF.